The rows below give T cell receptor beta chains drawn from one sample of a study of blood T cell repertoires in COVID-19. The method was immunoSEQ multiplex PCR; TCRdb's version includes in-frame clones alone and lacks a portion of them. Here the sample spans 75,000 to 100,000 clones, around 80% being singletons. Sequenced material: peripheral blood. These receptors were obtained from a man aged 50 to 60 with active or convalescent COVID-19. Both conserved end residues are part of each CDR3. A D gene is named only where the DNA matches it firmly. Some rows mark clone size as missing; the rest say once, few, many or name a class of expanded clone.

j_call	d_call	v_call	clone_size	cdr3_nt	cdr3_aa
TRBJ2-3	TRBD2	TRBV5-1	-	TGCGCCAGCAGCTTGGCCCCTCTCGGGGCGGGGGGGACAGATACGCAGTATTTT	CASSLAPLGAGGTDTQYF
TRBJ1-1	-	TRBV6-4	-	TGTGCCAGCAGTGAAGACAGACTTAACACTGAAGCTTTCTTT	CASSEDRLNTEAFF
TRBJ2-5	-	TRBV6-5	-	TGTGCCAGCGTGGTTGGGCCCCGGGAGACCCAGTACTTC	CASVVGPRETQYF
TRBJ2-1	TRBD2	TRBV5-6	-	TGTGCCAGCAGCTTGGGACTAGCGGGGTACAATGAGCAGTTCTTC	CASSLGLAGYNEQFF
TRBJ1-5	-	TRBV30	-	TGTGCCTGGAGTGTACGGTGGGGCAGACAATCAAATCAGCCCCAGCATTTT	CAWSVRWGRQSNQPQHF
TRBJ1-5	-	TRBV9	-	TGTGCCAGCAGCGTAGGAACGGGTGGTCAGCCCCAGCATTTT	CASSVGTGGQPQHF
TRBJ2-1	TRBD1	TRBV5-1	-	TGCGCCAGCAGTTCTCACGTAGAAGGGGGCCGTGAGCAGTTCTTC	CASSSHVEGGREQFF
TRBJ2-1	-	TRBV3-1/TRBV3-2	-	TGTGCCAGCAGCCAAGGTAGAGGCAATGAGCAGTTCTTC	CASSQGRGNEQFF
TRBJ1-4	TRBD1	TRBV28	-	TGTGCCAGCAGTGTATTGACAGGGGGAGCTGAAAAACTGTTTTTT	CASSVLTGGAEKLFF
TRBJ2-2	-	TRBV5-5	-	TGTGCCAGCAGCTTGGCTTCGCGGGCTGAGGACGGGGAGCTGTTTTTT	CASSLASRAEDGELFF
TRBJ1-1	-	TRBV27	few	TGTGCCAGCACCAAGGGGGCTGAAGCTTTCTTT	CASTKGAEAFF
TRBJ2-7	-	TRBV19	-	TGTGCCAGTAGTATTCGGGGGGCGCCGTACGAGCAGTACTTC	CASSIRGAPYEQYF
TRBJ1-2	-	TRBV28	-	TGTGCCAGCAGTACGGGACACGGTGGCTACACCTTC	CASSTGHGGYTF
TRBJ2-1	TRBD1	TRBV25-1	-	TGTGCCAGCACGTCGGGACAGTACAATGAGCAGTTCTTC	CASTSGQYNEQFF
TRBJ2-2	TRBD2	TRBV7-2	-	TGTGCCAGCAGCTTAGCTGGAGCGGGGGGCTCCGGGGAGCTGTTTTTT	CASSLAGAGGSGELFF
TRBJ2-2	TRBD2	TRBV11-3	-	TGTGCCAGCAGCCGGGGACTAGCGGGGGGGACCGGGGAGCTGTTTTTT	CASSRGLAGGTGELFF
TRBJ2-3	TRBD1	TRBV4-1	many	TGCGCCAGCAGCGGGACAGGCCTAGGGGCAGATACGCAGTATTTT	CASSGTGLGADTQYF
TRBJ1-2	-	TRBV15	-	TGTGCCACCAGCAGAGACCCAGGAACTAACTATGGCTACACCTTC	CATSRDPGTNYGYTF
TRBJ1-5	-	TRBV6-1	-	TGTGCCAGCAGTGACAGGACAGCTTCAAGGGCCCAGCATTTT	CASSDRTASRAQHF
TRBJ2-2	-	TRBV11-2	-	TGTGCCAGCAGCTCTGCTCCAGGGTTGGACACCGGGGAGCTGTTTTTT	CASSSAPGLDTGELFF
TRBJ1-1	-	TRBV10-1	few	TGCGCCAGCAACCCGGACAGGAACACTGAAGCTTTCTTT	CASNPDRNTEAFF
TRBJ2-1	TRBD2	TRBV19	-	TGTGCCAGTTGCAGCGGGGGGGCTCTAGACAATGAGCAGTTCTTC	CASCSGGALDNEQFF
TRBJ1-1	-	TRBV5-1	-	TGCGCCAGCAGCTCCATGGGGGGTGCGAGCACTGAAGCTTTCTTT	CASSSMGGASTEAFF
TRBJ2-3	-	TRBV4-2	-	TGTGCCAGCAGCCAAGCTAGGGGGCGGGGCCCCACAGATACGCAGTATTTT	CASSQARGRGPTDTQYF
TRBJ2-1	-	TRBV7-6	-	TGTGCCAGCAGCCGAGACTACTCCTCCTACAATGAGCAGTTCTTC	CASSRDYSSYNEQFF
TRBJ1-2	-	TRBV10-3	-	TGTGCCATCAGGCCGGGGGTTAAGTCTAACTATGGCTACACCTTC	CAIRPGVKSNYGYTF
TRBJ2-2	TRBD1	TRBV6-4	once	TGTGCCAGCAGTGCACAGGGACAGGGAATCGGGGAGCTGTTTTTT	CASSAQGQGIGELFF
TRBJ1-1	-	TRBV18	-	TGTGCCAGCACCCAAACACGGAACACTGAAGCTTTCTTT	CASTQTRNTEAFF
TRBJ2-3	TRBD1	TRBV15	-	TGTGCCACCAGCAGACAGGGACAGGGGCGAGATACGCAGTATTTT	CATSRQGQGRDTQYF
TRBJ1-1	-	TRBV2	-	TGTGCCAGCGGCGAGGGGGGGTGGACTGAAGCTTTCTTT	CASGEGGWTEAFF
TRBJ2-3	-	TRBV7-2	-	TGTGCCAGCAGCTTAATTCCGAGCACAGATACGCAGTATTTT	CASSLIPSTDTQYF